The T cell receptor beta chain under discussion was sequenced for a study of immune evolution from preneoplasia to lung adenocarcinoma (dated by TCRdb to about 2021). With regard to the full study: Immune contexture across lung adenocarcinoma precursors and invasive adenocarcinoma was profiled using immune gene expression, TCR sequencing and multiplex immunofluorescence. POLYSOLVER was used to infer Class I HLA alleles from exome data, and LOHHLA was used to detect allele-specific HLA loss. Resected precursor lesions (AAH, AIS, MIA) and invasive adenocarcinomas were compared against paired morphologically normal lung tissue. It was reported in the study that 85 to 120 samples were used for TCR sequencing. TCR sequencing data were obtained from about 46 patients. Sample size was determined by specimen availability and not by a prior power calculation. The overall cohort comprised around 48 patients with pulmonary nodules who underwent surgical resection. Whole exome sequencing and methylation data from the same cohort of nodules were integrated with the immune data.

The patients had resection in Japan or China between the mid-2010s and the late 2010s. Two lung cancer pathologists independently reviewed H&E slides to confirm the histologic diagnosis of every case. DNA was isolated from FFPE tissue using the AllPrep DNA/RNA FFPE Kit. A word on this clone: Its antigen specificity is not known. No base quality information exists; no much larger clone differs at one position.

Broad study findings and their caveats: Because every patient came from Japan and China, how well the results apply to Western populations was uncertain. Normal lung had the highest top T cell clone frequencies, which appeared to decline progressively from AAH through AIS, MIA and invasive adenocarcinoma. The findings rested on association rather than direct causation, and larger cohorts with long-term follow-up and longitudinal biopsies were considered necessary. Clonality was highest in normal lung, while later-stage lesions appeared to have lower clonality but higher T cell density and diversity.

Relative to germline, V is 1 base shorter and J is 8 bases shorter, with 9 bases between their ends. The CDR3 measures 13 amino acids from cysteine to phenylalanine. CDR3 DNA only is kept here, 39 bases in frame from base 1. CDR1 is given as SGHDN and CDR2 as FVKESK, both from the germline V gene. TCR beta CDR3 regions were sequenced from DNA using the immunoSEQ hsTCRbeta Kit. On the authors' methods: TCR sequencing data were analysed with the ImmunoSEQ Analyzer. T cell clonality was defined as 1 minus Pielou's evenness computed on productive rearrangements. To measure T cell diversity, the inverse Simpson index was applied to productive templates. T cell density was expressed as TCR beta template counts normalized to usable DNA, with usable DNA estimated by amplifying and sequencing housekeeping genes. TCR metrics were compared across histologic stages using two-sided Kruskal-Wallis tests. TCRdb holds this immuneACCESS table with in-frame rearrangements only. Some clones are missing; in checked studies, unresolved V genes explain under half, and the rest has no known cause. V and J calls and clone size are given by that table; D and trimming were obtained from the DNA. In this sample the table shows roughly 3,800 clones, about 80% of which occur a single time. The leading ten clones occupy about 14% of the sample.

The sequence was obtained from a person aged 60 to 85 with lung adenocarcinoma. Recombination connected TRBV14 to TRBJ2-1; possibly the D gene is TRBD2, per 6 matching bases. Sequenced: FFPE adjacent normal lung tissue. The CDR3 reads as follows: CASSQGLVDEQFF. The nucleotides are TGTGCCAGCAGCCAAGGACTAGTCGATGAGCAGTTCTTC.